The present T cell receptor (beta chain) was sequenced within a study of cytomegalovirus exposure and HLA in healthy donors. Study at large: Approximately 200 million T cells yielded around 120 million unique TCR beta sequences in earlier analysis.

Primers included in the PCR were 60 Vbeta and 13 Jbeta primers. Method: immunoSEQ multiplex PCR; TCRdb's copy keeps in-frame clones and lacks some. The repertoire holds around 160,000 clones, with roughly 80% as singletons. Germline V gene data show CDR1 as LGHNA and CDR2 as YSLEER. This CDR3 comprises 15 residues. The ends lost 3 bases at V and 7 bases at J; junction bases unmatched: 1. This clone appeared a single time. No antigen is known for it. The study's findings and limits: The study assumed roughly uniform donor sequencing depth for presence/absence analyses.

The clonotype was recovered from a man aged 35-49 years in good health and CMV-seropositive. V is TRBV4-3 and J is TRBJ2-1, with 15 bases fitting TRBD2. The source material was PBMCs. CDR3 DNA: TGCGCCAGCAGCCAGGGGACTAGCGGGAGGAATGAGCAGTTCTTC. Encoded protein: CASSQGTSGRNEQFF.